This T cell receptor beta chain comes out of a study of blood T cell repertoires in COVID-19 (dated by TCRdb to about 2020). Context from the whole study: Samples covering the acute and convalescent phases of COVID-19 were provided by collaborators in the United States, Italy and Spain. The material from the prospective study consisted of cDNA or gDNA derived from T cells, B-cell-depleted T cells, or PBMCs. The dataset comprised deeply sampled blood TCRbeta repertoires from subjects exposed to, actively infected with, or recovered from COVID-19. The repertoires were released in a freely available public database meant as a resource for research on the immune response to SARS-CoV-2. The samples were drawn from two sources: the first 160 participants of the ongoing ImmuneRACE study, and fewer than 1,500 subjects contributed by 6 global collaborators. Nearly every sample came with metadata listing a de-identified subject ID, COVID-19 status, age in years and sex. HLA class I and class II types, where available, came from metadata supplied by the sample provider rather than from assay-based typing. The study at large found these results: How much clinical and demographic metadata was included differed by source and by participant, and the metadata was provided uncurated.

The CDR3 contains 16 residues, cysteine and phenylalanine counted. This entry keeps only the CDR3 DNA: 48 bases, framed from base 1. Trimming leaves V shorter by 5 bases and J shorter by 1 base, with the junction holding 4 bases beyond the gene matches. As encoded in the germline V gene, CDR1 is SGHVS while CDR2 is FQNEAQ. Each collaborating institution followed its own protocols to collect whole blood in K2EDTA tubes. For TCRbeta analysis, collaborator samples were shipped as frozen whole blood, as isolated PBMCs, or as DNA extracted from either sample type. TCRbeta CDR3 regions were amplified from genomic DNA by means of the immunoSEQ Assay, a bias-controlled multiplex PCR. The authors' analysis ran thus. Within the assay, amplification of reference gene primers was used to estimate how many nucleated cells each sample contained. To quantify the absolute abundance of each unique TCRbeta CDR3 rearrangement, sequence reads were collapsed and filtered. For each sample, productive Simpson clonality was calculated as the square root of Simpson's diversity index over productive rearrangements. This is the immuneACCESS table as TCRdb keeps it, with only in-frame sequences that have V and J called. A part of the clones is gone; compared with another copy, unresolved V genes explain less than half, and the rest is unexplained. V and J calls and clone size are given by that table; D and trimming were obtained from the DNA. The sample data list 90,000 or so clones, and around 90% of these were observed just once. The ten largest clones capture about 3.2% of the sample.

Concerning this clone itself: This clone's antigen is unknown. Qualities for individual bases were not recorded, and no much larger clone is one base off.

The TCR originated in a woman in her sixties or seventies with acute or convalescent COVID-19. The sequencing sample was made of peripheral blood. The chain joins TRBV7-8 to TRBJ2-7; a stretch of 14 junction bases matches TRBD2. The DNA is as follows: TGTGCCAGCAGCCCTGGACTAGCGGGGGGTTCCTACGAGCAGTACTTC. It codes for CASSPGLAGGSYEQYF. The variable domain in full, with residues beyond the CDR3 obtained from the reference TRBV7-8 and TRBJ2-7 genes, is GAGVSQSPRYKVAKRGQDVALRCDPISGHVSLFWYQQALGQGPEFLTYFQNEAQLDKSGLPSDRFFAERPEGSVSTLKIQRTQQEDSAVYLCASSPGLAGGSYEQYFGPGTRLTVT.